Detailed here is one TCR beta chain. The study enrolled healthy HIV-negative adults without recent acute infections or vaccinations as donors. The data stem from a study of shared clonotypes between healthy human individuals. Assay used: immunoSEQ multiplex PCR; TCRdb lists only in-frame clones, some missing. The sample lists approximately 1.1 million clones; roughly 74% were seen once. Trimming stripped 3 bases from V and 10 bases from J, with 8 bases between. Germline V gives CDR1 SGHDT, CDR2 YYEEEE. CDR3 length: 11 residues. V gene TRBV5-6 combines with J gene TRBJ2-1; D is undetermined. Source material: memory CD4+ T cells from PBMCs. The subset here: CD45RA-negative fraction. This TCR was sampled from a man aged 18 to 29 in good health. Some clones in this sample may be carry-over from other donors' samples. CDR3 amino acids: CASSYYGEQFF. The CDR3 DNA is TGTGCCAGCAGCTACTACGGAGAGCAGTTCTTC.